Following are 22 T cell receptor beta chains from one sample sequenced in a study of kidney transplant recipient with SARS-CoV-2 infection (dated by TCRdb to the early 2020s). The label giving this sample's time point can be read as: pre-pandemic baseline sample and day 111 after first positive SARS-CoV-2 test. The listed sequencing device is Illumina MiSeq. TCRdb trimmed the raw reads at Q25, called clones with MiXCR and kept productive beta chains. Rows with one shared CDR3 protein collapse into an entry with the most common genes and DNA. In all, the sample holds fewer than 250,000 distinct CDR3 sequences, and around 30% of those were seen once. The top ten hold under 9.5% of the sample. The sample here was a blood sample, taken at baseline and on day 111 from a kidney transplant recipient. All receptors come from a male patient between 25 and 39 years old who had COVID-19 and was a kidney transplant recipient. Post transplant, some T cells may arise from the graft donor.

This clonotype showed up many times. The CDR3 nucleotides are TGTGCCCTCCAATCCCGGACAGGGTTAGACAATCAGCCCCAGCATTTT. It codes for CALQSRTGLDNQPQHF. This rearrangement joins TRBV30 to TRBJ1-5, with 8 nucleotides matching TRBD1. The CDR3 contains 16 residues. The J segment lost 3 bases and the V segment lost 8 bases, leaving 15 bases of the junction unmatched. CDR1 and CDR2 (germline): GTSNPN, SVGIG (reference sequence).

This rearrangement joins TRBV5-6 to TRBJ2-2; D may be TRBD1 or TRBD2 (5 bases each). In germline, CDR1 is SGHDT, CDR2 YYEEEE. This CDR3 has 16 amino acids. The V end was cut by 4 bases, the J end by 2 bases, with 15 bases between. DNA for the CDR3: TGTGCCAGCAGCCCCGGGACCGTTGTCAACACCGGGGAGCTGTTTTTT. Protein product: CASSPGTVVNTGELFF.

The rearrangement joins TRBV29-1 to TRBJ2-3, with 8 bases fitting TRBD1. Per germline, CDR1 SQVTM and CDR2 ANQGSEA. V shed 1 base, J shed 1 base, and the junction held 7 bases outside the gene matches. This CDR3 has 16 residues. The CDR3 here is CSVEGGQGVGTDTQYF. The CDR3 DNA sequence: TGCAGCGTTGAAGGTGGACAGGGAGTGGGCACAGATACGCAGTATTTT.

On this clonotype itself: This may come from a read error, since a much larger clone is one base off. This chain uses TRBV7-8 with TRBJ2-3; 13 bases map to TRBD2. CDR3 length: 15 residues. After removal of 8 bases from V and 6 bases from J, the junction contained 8 bases not matched to a gene. Germline loops: CDR1 SGHVS, CDR2 FQNEAQ. Written as DNA, the CDR3 is TGTGCCAGCCGCGGGACTAGCGGGGTCTCCGATACGCAGTATTTT. Translated: CASRGTSGVSDTQYF.

This clonotype occurred many times. This rearrangement joins TRBV5-1 to TRBJ1-1; D gene unclear. Trimming shortened V by 0 bases and J by 2 bases, and 14 bases separated the two germline ends. This CDR3 is built from 16 residues. Germline V gene lookup returns CDR1 SGHRS and CDR2 YFSETQ. DNA for the CDR3: TGCGCCAGCAGCTTGGGGAGTCTGGGTACTAACACTGAAGCTTTCTTT. Encoded protein: CASSLGSLGTNTEAFF.

The rearrangement joins TRBV6-8 to TRBJ2-2; either TRBD1 or TRBD2 may fit D (5 bases each). V was shortened by 7 bases and J by 5 bases, with 14 bases between the two germline ends. Germline CDR1 is MNHGY and CDR2 is SAAAGT. This CDR3 is 14 amino acids long. CDR3 loop: CASIGWGRTGELFF. Written as DNA, the CDR3 is TGTGCCAGCATTGGTTGGGGGAGAACCGGGGAGCTGTTTTTT.

As for this clonotype: This may be a read error, as it is one base from a much larger clone. The chain combines TRBV20-1 with TRBJ1-2; maybe TRBD1 (6 bases). CDR1 and CDR2 from the germline V gene are DFQATT and SNEGSKA (reference sequence). The CDR3 extends over 13 amino acids. The CDR3 loop reads CNATKQGNYGYTF. DNA of the CDR3: TGCAATGCTACTAAGCAGGGGAACTATGGCTACACCTTC.

This clonotype was observed many times. The chain uses TRBV29-1 and TRBJ1-1, with D unresolved. Trimming took 7 bases from V and 1 from J, leaving 13 bases between them. The CDR3 contains 13 residues. The V gene's germline CDR1 is SQVTM and CDR2 ANQGSEA. The CDR3 spells CSAGRAENTEAFF. In nucleotides, the CDR3 is TGCAGCGCCGGGCGGGCGGAGAACACTGAAGCTTTCTTT.

Ten or more counts support this clonotype. The chain carries TRBV30 and TRBJ1-2; tentatively, D is TRBD1 (5 bases). CDR1 is GTSNPN, CDR2 SVGIG, per germline (reference sequence). This CDR3 contains 13 residues. Trimming took 3 bases from V and 4 from J, leaving 12 bases between them. In DNA form, the CDR3 reads TGTGCCTGGAGCCAGGGAACCGGCTATGGCTACACCTTC. Translation gives CAWSQGTGYGYTF.

This clonotype was seen many times. The rearrangement joins TRBV7-2 to TRBJ2-7; D unresolved. Germline V gene lookup returns CDR1 SGHTA and CDR2 FQGNSA. Trimming took off 3 bases at V and 0 bases at J, with 12 bases between the two ends. The CDR3 runs to 15 residues. CDR3 coding DNA: TGTGCCAGCAGCTTGGGCCCCCCTAGCTCCTACGAGCAGTACTTC. This gives the protein CASSLGPPSSYEQYF.

About this clonotype: A far larger clone is one nucleotide away, so this likely arose from a read error. J is TRBJ1-2 and V is TRBV6-5; D call uncertain. Germline lookup yields CDR1 MNHEY and CDR2 SVGAGI. The CDR3 has 15 residues. As DNA, the CDR3 is TGTGCCAGCAGTTATGGCGGGGAAGGAGACTATGACTACACCTTC. Residues: CASSYGGEGDYDYTF.

This clonotype was recorded many times. CDR3 nucleotides: TGTGCCAGCAGCCTCCTCCTCGATCTCGGAAAGACCTATGGCTACACCTTC. It is translated as CASSLLLDLGKTYGYTF. The V and J genes are TRBV11-3 and TRBJ1-2; D uncertain. Germline-derived CDR1 and CDR2 are SGHNT and YENEEA. V gave up 5 bases and J gave up 4 bases, with 23 bases separating them. The CDR3 runs to 17 residues.

This clonotype was seen at least ten times. This chain joins TRBV6-4 and TRBJ1-2; D gene uncertain. Trimming pared 4 bases from V and 4 bases from J, leaving 22 bases between. CDR3 size: 17 residues. CDR1 MRHNA and CDR2 SNTAGT come from the germline V gene. Written as DNA, the CDR3 is TGTGCCAGCAGTGGGAAGGACTCACACGGAAAGACCTATGGCTACACCTTC. Protein product: CASSGKDSHGKTYGYTF.

This clonotype has at least ten counts. The chain is built from TRBV11-1 and TRBJ1-2; D is ambiguous. The V end lost 5 bases, the J end lost 4 bases, and 23 bases lay between the germline ends. Germline CDR1 SGHAT, CDR2 FQDESV (reference sequence). The CDR3 loop spans 17 amino acids. The CDR3 sequence: CASSHFGKAGKTYGYTF. Here the CDR3 DNA reads TGTGCCAGCAGCCACTTCGGTAAGGCTGGAAAGACCTATGGCTACACCTTC.

The chain combines TRBV5-1 with TRBJ1-2; TRBD1 aligns across 11 bases. In germline, CDR1 is SGHRS, CDR2 YFSETQ. The V segment lost 4 bases and the J segment 4 bases; nucleotides outside the gene matches: 6. The CDR3 runs to 15 residues. The CDR3 nucleotides are TGCGCCAGCAGCAACCGGACAGGGGGCTCCTATGGCTACACCTTC. This gives the protein CASSNRTGGSYGYTF.

This clonotype came up many times. The chain employs TRBV7-4 and TRBJ1-2, with D hard to call. The V and J ends lost 5 bases and 4 bases respectively, with 23 bases between them. Germline loops: CDR1 SGHVT, CDR2 SQSDAQ. The CDR3 consists of 17 residues. CDR3 nucleotides: TGTGCCAGCAGCCGGGGTTTTTCAGCTCGAAAGACCTATGGCTACACCTTC. Protein product: CASSRGFSARKTYGYTF.

This clonotype came up many times. This chain uses TRBV18 with TRBJ2-1; TRBD2 matches at 15 bases. The CDR3 extends over 17 amino acids. CDR1 is KGHSH, CDR2 LQKENI, per germline. The V segment lost 4 bases and the J segment 3 bases; nucleotides outside the gene matches: 4. The CDR3 DNA reads TGTGCCAGCTCACTTGTGGGACTAGCGGGAGGCTACAATGAGCAGTTCTTC. Translated, it gives CASSLVGLAGGYNEQFF.

This clonotype was seen many times. V and J are TRBV9 and TRBJ2-2; D perhaps matches TRBD1 (5 bases). There are 17 residues in the CDR3. Germline CDR1 and CDR2: SGDLS and YYNGEE. Trimming shortened V by 4 bases and J by 6 bases, and 22 bases separated the two germline ends. The CDR3 spells CASSPWGGSFSAGELFF. Written as DNA, the CDR3 is TGTGCCAGCAGCCCATGGGGCGGCTCGTTTTCGGCCGGGGAGCTGTTTTTT.

In this sample, this clonotype turned up many times. The CDR3 DNA reads TGCGCCAGCAGCCAAGGGACAGTCCAGAACACTGAAGCTTTCTTT. Amino acids: CASSQGTVQNTEAFF. The gene calls are TRBV4-3 and TRBJ1-1, with a possible D match to TRBD1 (6 bases). V was shortened by 1 base and J by 1 base, with 10 bases between the two germline ends. Germline-derived CDR1 and CDR2 are LGHNA and YSLEER. The CDR3 contains 15 residues.

This clonotype was recorded a few times. This chain uses TRBV20-1 with TRBJ2-5; 7 bases map to TRBD2. V lost 6 bases and J lost 10; bases outside the gene matches: 14. The CDR3 is 13 residues long. CDR1 DFQATT and CDR2 SNEGSKA come from the germline V gene (reference sequence). Here the CDR3 DNA reads TGCAGTGCGCTCGAGCGGGGCCCCTGGAGCCAGTACTTC. Translating gives CSALERGPWSQYF.

In regard to this clonotype: A read error may explain this, as a much larger clone is one base away. The chain combines TRBV18 with TRBJ1-1; a possible D gene is TRBD1 (5 bases). The germline V and J ends were trimmed by 8 bases and 1 base, with 14 bases remaining between them. Germline CDR1 KGHSH, CDR2 LQKENI. The CDR3 is made up of 14 amino acids. CDR3 DNA: TGTGCCAGCCCAGACTCCAGGGCGAACACTGAAGCTTTCTTT. Protein sequence: CASPDSRANTEAFF. Supplemented by reference TRBV18 and TRBJ1-1, the full variable domain reads NAGVMQNPRHLVRRRGQEARLRCSPMKGHSHVYWYRQLPEEGLKFMVYLQKENIIDESGMPKERFSAEFPKEGPSILRIQQVVRGDSAAYFCASPDSRANTEAFFGQGTRLTVV.

This clonotype has only a few counts. At one end the junction does not follow the germline gene, possibly because of a read error. The chain combines TRBV12-3 or TRBV12-4 with TRBJ2-3; 9 nucleotides match TRBD2. The CDR3 has 16 amino acids. In DNA, the CDR3 is TGTGCCAGCAGTCTAGCGGGACTCTCTAGCACAGATACGCAGTATTTT. Encoded protein: CASSLAGLSSTDTQYF.